The rows below give T cell receptor beta chains drawn from one sample of a study of control samples from healthy donors and cancer patients. Assay used: immunoSEQ multiplex PCR; TCRdb lists only in-frame clones, some missing. The sample yields over 90,000 clones, around 89% seen once. The sequencing sample was made of PBMCs. Source of these receptors: a man between 60 and 75 years old with lung cancer. Both conserved end residues are part of each CDR3. D genes are given only for firm matches. Clone size, where shown, is once, few, many, or a class for clones that have expanded.

J	V	size	D	CDR3	DNA
TRBJ2-3	TRBV5-1	-	-	CASSLNGGVPDTQYF	TGCGCCAGCAGCTTGAACGGCGGGGTTCCAGATACGCAGTATTTT
TRBJ2-7	TRBV2	-	-	CASGRTLVSYEQYF	TGTGCCAGCGGCCGGACACTCGTCTCCTACGAGCAGTACTTC
TRBJ2-5	TRBV7-3	-	-	CASSLTRGQGYQETQYF	TGTGCCAGCAGCTTAACCCGTGGTCAGGGGTACCAAGAGACCCAGTACTTC
TRBJ1-6	TRBV6-4	-	-	CASSDVALGGNNSPLHF	TGTGCCAGCAGTGACGTTGCCCTGGGAGGGAATAATTCACCCCTCCACTTT
TRBJ2-5	TRBV12-5	once	-	CASGLVVDGGLVFQETQYF	TGTGCTAGTGGTTTGGTAGTTGACGGCGGTCTCGTATTCCAAGAGACCCAGTACTTC
TRBJ2-7	TRBV7-3	-	TRBD2	CASSLSGGGGYEQYF	TGTGCCAGCAGCTTAAGCGGGGGTGGTGGTTACGAGCAGTACTTC
TRBJ1-1	TRBV12-5	-	-	CASGLPGQAEAFF	TGTGCTAGTGGTTTGCCCGGACAAGCTGAAGCTTTCTTT
TRBJ2-2	TRBV27	-	-	CATLGPGELFF	TGTGCCACCTTAGGACCCGGGGAGCTGTTTTTT
TRBJ2-2	TRBV9	-	-	CASSVVPGIAGELFF	TGTGCCAGCAGCGTAGTCCCAGGGATCGCCGGGGAGCTGTTTTTT
TRBJ1-1	TRBV25-1	-	-	CASSAGATEAFF	TGTGCCAGTTCCGCAGGGGCGACTGAAGCTTTCTTT
TRBJ2-1	TRBV6-1	-	-	CASSEGALIWDEQFF	TGTGCCAGCAGTGAGGGGGCGCTGATATGGGATGAGCAGTTCTTC
TRBJ2-5	TRBV29-1	few	-	CSAREGRETQYF	TGCAGCGCAAGAGAGGGTCGGGAGACCCAGTACTTC
TRBJ2-7	TRBV5-5	-	TRBD1	CASSFRDRGYEQYF	TGTGCCAGCAGCTTCCGGGACAGAGGCTACGAGCAGTACTTC
TRBJ1-5	TRBV30	-	-	CAWSVGAGSNQPQHF	TGTGCCTGGAGTGTAGGGGCGGGGAGCAATCAGCCCCAGCATTTT
TRBJ2-6	TRBV7-6	-	-	CASSLSHSGANVLTF	TGTGCCAGCAGCCTGTCGCACTCTGGGGCCAACGTCCTGACTTTC
TRBJ2-1	TRBV7-2	-	TRBD2	CASSSGLAGGRNEQFF	TGTGCCAGCAGCTCGGGGTTAGCGGGGGGGCGCAATGAGCAGTTCTTC